These T cell receptor beta chains were read from a single sample in a study of blood T cell repertoires in COVID-19. Sequencing used immunoSEQ multiplex PCR; TCRdb keeps in-frame clones, though not all of them. The sample lists some 80,000 clones; less than 90% were seen once. Sequenced material: peripheral blood. The source of these receptors is a man aged 55-75 years with active or convalescent COVID-19. The CDR3 runs from the conserved cysteine through the conserved F or W. The order of the fields is clone size, J gene, V gene, D gene, CDR3 protein, CDR3 DNA. A D gene is named only where the DNA matches it firmly. Not all rows give a size; the values are once, few, many and, for expanded clones, a class.

size: NA
J: TRBJ2-1
V: TRBV6-5
D: NA
CDR3: CASTNWYRSYNEQFF
DNA: TGTGCCAGCACTAACTGGTACCGGTCCTACAATGAGCAGTTCTTC

size: NA
J: TRBJ2-5
V: TRBV7-2
D: NA
CDR3: CASRAWAAQETQYF
DNA: TGTGCCAGCAGGGCCTGGGCTGCACAAGAGACCCAGTACTTC

size: NA
J: TRBJ1-5
V: TRBV24-1
D: TRBD1
CDR3: CATSPGTGSNQPQHF
DNA: TGTGCCACCAGCCCTGGGACAGGGTCCAATCAGCCCCAGCATTTT

size: NA
J: TRBJ1-1
V: TRBV27
D: TRBD1
CDR3: CASSLLGGVRTEAFF
DNA: TGTGCCAGCAGTTTATTAGGGGGCGTGCGGACTGAAGCTTTCTTT

size: few
J: TRBJ2-2
V: TRBV27
D: TRBD1
CDR3: CASKPSGTGVTGELFF
DNA: TGTGCCAGCAAACCCTCCGGGACAGGGGTTACCGGGGAGCTGTTTTTT

size: NA
J: TRBJ1-5
V: TRBV5-5
D: NA
CDR3: CASSQNLGPEAGQPQHF
DNA: TGTGCCAGCAGCCAAAACCTTGGGCCCGAAGCGGGTCAGCCCCAGCATTTT

size: NA
J: TRBJ1-5
V: TRBV24-1
D: TRBD1
CDR3: CATSDRDRGRNQPQHF
DNA: TGTGCCACCAGTGACCGGGACAGGGGGCGGAATCAGCCCCAGCATTTT

size: NA
J: TRBJ2-3
V: TRBV5-1
D: TRBD2
CDR3: CASSETSLGVTDTQYF
DNA: TGCGCCAGCAGCGAGACTAGCCTGGGGGTGACAGATACGCAGTATTTT

size: NA
J: TRBJ1-1
V: TRBV2
D: TRBD1
CDR3: CASSESGQAGTEAFF
DNA: TGTGCCAGCAGTGAATCAGGACAGGCGGGCACTGAAGCTTTCTTT

size: NA
J: TRBJ2-4
V: TRBV14
D: TRBD1
CDR3: CASSDGTGDPKNIQYF
DNA: TGTGCCAGCAGCGACGGGACAGGGGATCCCAAAAACATTCAGTACTTC

size: NA
J: TRBJ1-2
V: TRBV7-8
D: NA
CDR3: CASSPPQALNYGYTF
DNA: TGTGCCAGCAGCCCCCCCCAGGCGCTGAACTATGGCTACACCTTC

size: NA
J: TRBJ1-2
V: TRBV6-6
D: NA
CDR3: CASTGVVENYGYTF
DNA: TGTGCCAGCACCGGGGTAGTCGAAAACTATGGCTACACCTTC

size: NA
J: TRBJ1-6
V: TRBV6-5
D: TRBD1
CDR3: CASSRTGVSNSPLHF
DNA: TGTGCCAGCAGTCGGACAGGGGTATCTAATTCACCCCTCCACTTT

size: NA
J: TRBJ2-1
V: TRBV14
D: TRBD2
CDR3: CASSQARLSGGAFLDEQFF
DNA: TGTGCCAGCAGCCAAGCAAGGCTGAGCGGGGGGGCCTTTTTGGATGAGCAGTTCTTC

size: NA
J: TRBJ1-6
V: TRBV28
D: TRBD1
CDR3: CASSSPLGQASPLHF
DNA: TGTGCCAGCAGTTCCCCGCTGGGACAGGCTTCACCCCTCCACTTT

size: NA
J: TRBJ2-3
V: TRBV11-3
D: TRBD2
CDR3: CASSQSRTSGGAGDTQYF
DNA: TGTGCCAGCAGCCAGAGCCGGACTAGCGGGGGGGCCGGAGATACGCAGTATTTT

size: NA
J: TRBJ2-3
V: TRBV7-9
D: TRBD2
CDR3: CASSFTGVAGGPTDTQYF
DNA: TGTGCCAGCAGCTTTACGGGGGTAGCGGGGGGCCCCACAGATACGCAGTATTTT

size: NA
J: TRBJ1-6
V: TRBV7-2
D: NA
CDR3: CASSFLGGGGGSPLHF
DNA: TGTGCCAGCAGCTTCCTAGGTGGGGGCGGGGGTTCACCCCTCCACTTT

size: NA
J: TRBJ2-1
V: TRBV7-9
D: TRBD2
CDR3: CASSPPTSGGASEQFF
DNA: TGTGCCAGCAGCCCTCCAACTAGCGGGGGGGCGAGTGAGCAGTTCTTC

size: few
J: TRBJ2-5
V: TRBV5-1
D: TRBD2
CDR3: CASSLWTSTETQYF
DNA: TGCGCCAGCAGCTTGTGGACTAGCACAGAGACCCAGTACTTC

size: NA
J: TRBJ1-5
V: TRBV7-2
D: NA
CDR3: CASSLVVAPNQPQHF
DNA: TGTGCCAGCAGCTTAGTTGTAGCGCCTAATCAGCCCCAGCATTTT